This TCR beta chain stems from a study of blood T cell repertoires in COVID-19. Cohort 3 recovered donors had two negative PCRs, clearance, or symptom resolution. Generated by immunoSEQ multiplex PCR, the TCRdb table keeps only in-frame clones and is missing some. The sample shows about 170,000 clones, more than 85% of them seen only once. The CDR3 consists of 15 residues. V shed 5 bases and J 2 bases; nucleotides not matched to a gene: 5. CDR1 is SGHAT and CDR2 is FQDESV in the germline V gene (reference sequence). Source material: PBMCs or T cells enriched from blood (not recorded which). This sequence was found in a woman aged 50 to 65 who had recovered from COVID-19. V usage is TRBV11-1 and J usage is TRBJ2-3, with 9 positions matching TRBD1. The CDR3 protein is CASSRGQGTTDTQYF. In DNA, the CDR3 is TGTGCCAGCAGCCGAGGACAGGGGACCACAGATACGCAGTATTTT.